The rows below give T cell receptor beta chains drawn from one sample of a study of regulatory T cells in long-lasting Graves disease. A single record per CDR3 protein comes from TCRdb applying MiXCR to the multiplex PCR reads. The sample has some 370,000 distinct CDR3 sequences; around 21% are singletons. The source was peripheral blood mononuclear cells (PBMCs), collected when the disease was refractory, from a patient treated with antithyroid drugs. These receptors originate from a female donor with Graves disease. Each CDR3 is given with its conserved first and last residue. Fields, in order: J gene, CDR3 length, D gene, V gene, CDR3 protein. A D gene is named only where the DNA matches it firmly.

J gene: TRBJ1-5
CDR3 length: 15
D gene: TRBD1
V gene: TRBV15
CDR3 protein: CATSRMGQGIQPQHF

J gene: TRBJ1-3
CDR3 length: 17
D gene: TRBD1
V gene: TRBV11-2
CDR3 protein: CASSSLKDRGSGNTIYF

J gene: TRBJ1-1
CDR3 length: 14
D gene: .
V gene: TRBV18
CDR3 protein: CASSHSGLNTEAFF

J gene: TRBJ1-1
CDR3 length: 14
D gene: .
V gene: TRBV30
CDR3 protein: CAWRGQGAYTEAFF

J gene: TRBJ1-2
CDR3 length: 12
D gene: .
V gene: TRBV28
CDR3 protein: CASSFLRSGYTF

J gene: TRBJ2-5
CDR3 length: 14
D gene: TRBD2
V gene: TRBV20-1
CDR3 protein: CSATEWGGWETQYF

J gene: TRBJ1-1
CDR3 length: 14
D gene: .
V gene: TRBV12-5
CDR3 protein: CASGVGGWDTEAFF

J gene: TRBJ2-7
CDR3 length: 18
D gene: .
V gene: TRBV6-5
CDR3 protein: CASSYSVQEGQGGGEQYF

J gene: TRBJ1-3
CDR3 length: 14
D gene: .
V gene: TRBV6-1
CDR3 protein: CASSRDGARNTIYF

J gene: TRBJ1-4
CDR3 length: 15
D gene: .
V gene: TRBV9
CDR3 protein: CASSVGIDGSEKLFF

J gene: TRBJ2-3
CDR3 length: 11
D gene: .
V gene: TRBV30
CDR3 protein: CASGSLDTQYF

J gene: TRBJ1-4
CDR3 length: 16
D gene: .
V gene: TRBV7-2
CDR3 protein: CASSLTGTIKEEKLFF

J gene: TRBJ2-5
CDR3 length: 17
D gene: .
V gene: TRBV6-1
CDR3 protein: CASSDRVGWYDQETQYF

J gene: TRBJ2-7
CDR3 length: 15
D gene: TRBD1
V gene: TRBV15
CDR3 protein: CATSRAGTGAYEQYF

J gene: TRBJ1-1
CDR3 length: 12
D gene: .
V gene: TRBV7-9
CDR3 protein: CASTRMNTEAFF

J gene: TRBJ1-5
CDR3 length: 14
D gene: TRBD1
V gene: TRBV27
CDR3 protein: CASSHDRVSQPQHF

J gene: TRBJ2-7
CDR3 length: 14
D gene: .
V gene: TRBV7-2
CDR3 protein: CASSFDRTSYEQYF

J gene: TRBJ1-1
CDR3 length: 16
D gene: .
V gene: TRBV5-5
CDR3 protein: CAGSSVPGALNTEAFF

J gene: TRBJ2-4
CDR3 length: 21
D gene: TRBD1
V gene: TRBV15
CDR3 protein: CATSRGPGTGADLLAKNIQYF

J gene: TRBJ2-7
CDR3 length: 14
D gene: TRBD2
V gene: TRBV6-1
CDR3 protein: CASSQLAGESQQYF

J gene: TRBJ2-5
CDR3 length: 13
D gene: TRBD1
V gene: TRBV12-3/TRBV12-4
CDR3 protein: CASGTGQLETQYF

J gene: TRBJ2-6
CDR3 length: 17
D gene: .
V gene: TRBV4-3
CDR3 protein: CASSQVNVFPGANVLTF

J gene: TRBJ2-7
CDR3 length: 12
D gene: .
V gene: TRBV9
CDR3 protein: CASSQLQGEQYF

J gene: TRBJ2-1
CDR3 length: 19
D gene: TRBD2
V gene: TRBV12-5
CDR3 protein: CASGLVVAGGPRSYNEQFF

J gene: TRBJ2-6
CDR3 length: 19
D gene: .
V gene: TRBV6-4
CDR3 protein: CASSYRLQGSNSGADVLTF

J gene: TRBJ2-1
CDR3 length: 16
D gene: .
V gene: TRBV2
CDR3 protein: CASSEATGIGLNEQFF

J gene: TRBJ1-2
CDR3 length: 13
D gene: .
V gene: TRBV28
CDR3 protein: CASSRGEFFGYTF

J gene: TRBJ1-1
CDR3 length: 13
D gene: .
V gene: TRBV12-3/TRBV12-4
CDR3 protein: CASPTSPNTEAFF

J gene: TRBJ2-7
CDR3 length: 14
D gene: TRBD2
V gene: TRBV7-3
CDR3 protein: CASSLGGRGDEQYF

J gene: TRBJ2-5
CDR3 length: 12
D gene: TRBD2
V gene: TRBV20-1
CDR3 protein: CSASAGEETQYF

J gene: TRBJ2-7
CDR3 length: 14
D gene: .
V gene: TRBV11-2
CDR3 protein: CASSSYGASYEQYF

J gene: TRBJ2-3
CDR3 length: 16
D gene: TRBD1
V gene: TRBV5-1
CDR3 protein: CASSLPGQGRGDTQYF

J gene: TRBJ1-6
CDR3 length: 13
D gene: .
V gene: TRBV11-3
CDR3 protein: CASSSTFDSPLHF

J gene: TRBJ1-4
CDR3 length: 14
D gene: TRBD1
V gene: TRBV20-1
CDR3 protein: CSARKQGLSEKLFF

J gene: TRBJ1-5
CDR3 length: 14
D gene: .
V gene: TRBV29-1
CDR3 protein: CSVASHNSNQPQHF

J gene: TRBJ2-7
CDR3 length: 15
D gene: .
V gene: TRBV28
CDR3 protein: CASSFGDLGTYEQYF

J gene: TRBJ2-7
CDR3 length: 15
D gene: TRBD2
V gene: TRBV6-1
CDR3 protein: CASSRNSGMRNEQYF

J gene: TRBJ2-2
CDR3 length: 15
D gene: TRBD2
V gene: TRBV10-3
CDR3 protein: CAISAAGGNTGELFF

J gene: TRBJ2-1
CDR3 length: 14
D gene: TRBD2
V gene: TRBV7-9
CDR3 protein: CASRDSGRAFEQFF

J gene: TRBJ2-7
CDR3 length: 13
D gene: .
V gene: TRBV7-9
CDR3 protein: CASSILQGYEQYF

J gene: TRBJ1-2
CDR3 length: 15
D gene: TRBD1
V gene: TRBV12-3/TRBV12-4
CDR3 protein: CASTPDRGTNYGYTF

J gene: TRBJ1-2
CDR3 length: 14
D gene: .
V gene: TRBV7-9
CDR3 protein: CASSLGTDYYGYTF

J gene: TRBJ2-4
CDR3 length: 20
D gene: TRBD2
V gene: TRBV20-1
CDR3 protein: CSASPPTGLAGGLAKNIQYF

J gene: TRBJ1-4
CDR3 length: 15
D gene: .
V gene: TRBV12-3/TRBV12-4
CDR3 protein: CASSAVGGRREKLFF

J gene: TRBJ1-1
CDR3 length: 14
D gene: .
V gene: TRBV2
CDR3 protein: CASTNRQSGTEAFF

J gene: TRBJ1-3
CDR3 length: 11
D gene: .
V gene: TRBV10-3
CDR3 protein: CAIGNGNTVYF

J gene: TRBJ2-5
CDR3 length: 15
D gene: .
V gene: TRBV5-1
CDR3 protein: CASILGPAASETQYF

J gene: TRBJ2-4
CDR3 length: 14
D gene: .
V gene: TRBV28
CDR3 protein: CASSFSGRGLIQYF

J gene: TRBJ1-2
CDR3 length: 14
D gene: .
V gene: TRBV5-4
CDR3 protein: CASSPTVDNYGYTF